These T cell receptor beta chains were read from a single sample in a study of T cell repertoires in cytomegalovirus infection. MiXCR, run by TCRdb on the reads, gives a single entry per CDR3 protein. Here the sample spans around 290,000 distinct CDR3 sequences, roughly 24% being singletons. What was sequenced was PBMCs. These receptors came from a human donor in good health (CMV status not recorded). Some clones in this sample may be carry-over from other donors' samples. Both conserved end residues are part of each CDR3. The order of the fields is V gene, J gene, clone size, CDR3 protein. Clone size is stated in some rows and not others, as once, few, many or a class when expanded.

V: TRBV6-1
J: TRBJ2-1
size: NA
CDR3: CASSGAGAANNEQFF

V: TRBV15
J: TRBJ1-6
size: few
CDR3: CATSREVNGGSPLHF

V: TRBV20-1
J: TRBJ2-1
size: many
CDR3: CSPSPPGARGNEQFF

V: TRBV5-4
J: TRBJ2-7
size: NA
CDR3: CTSSLGGQYEQYF

V: TRBV28
J: TRBJ1-2
size: NA
CDR3: CASTKVGQYGYTF

V: TRBV20-1
J: TRBJ2-3
size: NA
CDR3: CSAEVRRKSTDTQYF

V: TRBV25-1
J: TRBJ1-5
size: NA
CDR3: CAMRSYSNQPQHF

V: TRBV3-1
J: TRBJ2-4
size: once
CDR3: CASSQGTNQQYF

V: TRBV29-1
J: TRBJ2-2
size: NA
CDR3: CSVEAANTGELFF

V: TRBV29-1
J: TRBJ2-7
size: NA
CDR3: CSVGRGPYEQYF

V: TRBV20-1
J: TRBJ2-1
size: few
CDR3: CSAPGLAGINEQFF

V: TRBV20-1
J: TRBJ2-2
size: NA
CDR3: CSALRSNTGELFF

V: TRBV6-6
J: TRBJ2-7
size: few
CDR3: CASSKHRNQITYEQYF

V: TRBV28
J: TRBJ1-2
size: many
CDR3: CASIKGQGHGYTF

V: TRBV29-1
J: TRBJ1-2
size: NA
CDR3: CSGMEEGLYGYTF

V: TRBV7-2
J: TRBJ2-7
size: few
CDR3: CASSLTVGPSEQYF

V: TRBV20-1
J: TRBJ1-1
size: few
CDR3: CSATRWNTEAFF

V: TRBV28
J: TRBJ2-3
size: few
CDR3: CASKWTRSTDTQYF

V: TRBV28
J: TRBJ1-5
size: NA
CDR3: CASSLTRYRGRVSNQPQHF

V: TRBV7-2
J: TRBJ2-7
size: NA
CDR3: CASSLVFLRGEQYF

V: TRBV29-1
J: TRBJ1-1
size: NA
CDR3: CSVDGANTEAFF

V: TRBV28
J: TRBJ2-7
size: many
CDR3: CASSKGTSRPPYNEQYF

V: TRBV7-9
J: TRBJ2-4
size: NA
CDR3: CASSSRTGGSNIQYF

V: TRBV7-2
J: TRBJ2-1
size: NA
CDR3: CASSPPLSGYNEQFF

V: TRBV20-1
J: TRBJ2-7
size: NA
CDR3: CSARDRRSGLAAYEQYF

V: TRBV7-9
J: TRBJ1-4
size: few
CDR3: CASSFRGRDGYVEKLFF

V: TRBV6-1
J: TRBJ1-2
size: NA
CDR3: CASSELDLTNYGYTF

V: TRBV7-2
J: TRBJ2-1
size: NA
CDR3: CASSFGQGKYNEQFF

V: TRBV7-2
J: TRBJ1-2
size: many
CDR3: CASSETGYYGYTF

V: TRBV7-2
J: TRBJ1-5
size: many
CDR3: CASSQARISNQPQHF

V: TRBV7-2
J: TRBJ2-1
size: many
CDR3: CASSILGGRAYNEQFF

V: TRBV28
J: TRBJ1-2
size: NA
CDR3: CASSYVVFGYTF

V: TRBV5-1
J: TRBJ1-3
size: NA
CDR3: CASSSTGLSGNTIYF

V: TRBV28
J: TRBJ2-5
size: NA
CDR3: CASSLGVETQYF

V: TRBV28
J: TRBJ1-1
size: NA
CDR3: CASSYTEAFF

V: TRBV9
J: TRBJ1-6
size: few
CDR3: CASSVDFGSPLHF

V: TRBV6-6
J: TRBJ2-7
size: NA
CDR3: CASNPSGSIHEQYF